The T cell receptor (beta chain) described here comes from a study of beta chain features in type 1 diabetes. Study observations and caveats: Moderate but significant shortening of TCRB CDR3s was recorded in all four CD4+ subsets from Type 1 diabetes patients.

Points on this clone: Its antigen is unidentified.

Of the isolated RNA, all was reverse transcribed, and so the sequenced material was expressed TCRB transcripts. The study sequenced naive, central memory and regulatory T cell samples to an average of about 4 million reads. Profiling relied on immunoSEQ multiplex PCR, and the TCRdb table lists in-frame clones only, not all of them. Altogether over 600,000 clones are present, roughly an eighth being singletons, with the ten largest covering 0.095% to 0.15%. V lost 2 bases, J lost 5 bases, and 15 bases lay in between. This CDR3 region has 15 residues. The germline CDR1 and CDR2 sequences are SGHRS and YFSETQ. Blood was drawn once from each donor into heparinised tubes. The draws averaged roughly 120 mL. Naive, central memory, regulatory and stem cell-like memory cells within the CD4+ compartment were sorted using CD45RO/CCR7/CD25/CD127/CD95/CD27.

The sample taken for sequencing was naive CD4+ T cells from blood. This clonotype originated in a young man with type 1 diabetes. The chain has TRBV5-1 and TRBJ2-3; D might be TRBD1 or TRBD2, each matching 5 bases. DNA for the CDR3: TGCGCCAGCAGCTTCCAGGGAGTGGAGGAAGATACGCAGTATTTT. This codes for CASSFQGVEEDTQYF.